This paragraph covers one T cell receptor beta chain sequence. Original methodology: For nucleated cells, counts were estimated from reference gene primer amplification. Libraries were prepared by immunoSEQ multiplex PCR; TCRdb keeps only in-frame clonotypes and omits some of them. The V and J calls and clone size come from that table; D and trimming were worked out from the DNA. The sample has 120,000 or so clones; more than 70% are singletons. The data derive from a study of blood T cell repertoires in COVID-19. V was pared by 2 bases and J by 4 bases, with 14 bases between. The CDR3 loop spans 15 amino acids. Germline V gene data show CDR1 as MNHEY and CDR2 as SVGAGI.

This chain joins TRBV6-5 and TRBJ1-1; D is unresolved. This clonotype originated in a woman in her twenties or thirties who had recovered from COVID-19. The sample taken for sequencing was peripheral blood. DNA for the CDR3: TGTGCCAGCAGTTACGGGTCTCCCGCGGGCACTGAAGCTTTCTTT. This translates into CASSYGSPAGTEAFF.